A selection of T cell receptor beta chains follows, all from one sample in a study of T cells in Graves' hyperthyroidism and ophthalmopathy. TCRdb re-analysed the multiplex PCR reads in MiXCR, keeping a single row per CDR3 protein. The profile covers a few hundred thousand distinct CDR3 sequences, with around 13% appearing a single time and about 15% taken by the ten largest. Sample: blood. These TCRs come from a woman between 40 and 55 years old with Graves' hyperthyroidism. The CDR3 runs from the conserved cysteine through the conserved F or W. Each record gives: V gene, clone size, J gene, D gene, CDR3 DNA, CDR3 protein. D genes are given only for firm matches. Rows may omit the clone size; those that give it use once, few, many or a size class.

v_gene: TRBV3-1
abundance: .
j_gene: TRBJ2-5
d_gene: .
CDR3nt: TGTGCCAGCAGCCAACGTGGGACTCTCGAGACCCAGTACTTC
CDR3aa: CASSQRGTLETQYF

v_gene: TRBV3-1
abundance: many
j_gene: TRBJ1-6
d_gene: TRBD1
CDR3nt: TGTGCCAGCAGCCCGGACAGGGAGAATTCACCCCTCCACTTT
CDR3aa: CASSPDRENSPLHF

v_gene: TRBV7-9
abundance: many
j_gene: TRBJ1-6
d_gene: .
CDR3nt: TGTGCCAGCAGCTTATCGGGAAGCAAGGGTTCACCCCTCCACTTT
CDR3aa: CASSLSGSKGSPLHF

v_gene: TRBV6-2/TRBV6-3
abundance: many
j_gene: TRBJ1-5
d_gene: .
CDR3nt: TGTGCCAGCAGTTACTCGTTGACAAGGGGGGATCAGCCCCAGCATTTT
CDR3aa: CASSYSLTRGDQPQHF

v_gene: TRBV6-1
abundance: many
j_gene: TRBJ2-3
d_gene: TRBD1
CDR3nt: TGTGCCAGCAGTGATATGACAGGGGGAAGCACAGATACGCAGTATTTT
CDR3aa: CASSDMTGGSTDTQYF

v_gene: TRBV20-1
abundance: many
j_gene: TRBJ2-7
d_gene: .
CDR3nt: TGCAGTGCTAGATACAGGGAATACTACGAGCAGTACTTC
CDR3aa: CSARYREYYEQYF

v_gene: TRBV3-1
abundance: many
j_gene: TRBJ2-7
d_gene: TRBD2
CDR3nt: TGTGCCAGCAGCCAAGTGCGACTAGCAGGATACGAGCAGTACTTC
CDR3aa: CASSQVRLAGYEQYF

v_gene: TRBV5-1
abundance: .
j_gene: TRBJ2-1
d_gene: .
CDR3nt: TGCGCCAGCAGCTTGTTAAGCGCGACGGACAATGAGCAGTTCTTC
CDR3aa: CASSLLSATDNEQFF

v_gene: TRBV6-1
abundance: few
j_gene: TRBJ1-4
d_gene: .
CDR3nt: TGTGCCAGCAGTGAAGCCGACAGCTTCAATGAAAAACTGTTTTTT
CDR3aa: CASSEADSFNEKLFF

v_gene: TRBV2
abundance: many
j_gene: TRBJ1-6
d_gene: .
CDR3nt: TGTGCCAGCAGCTTGGGAGGGAATAGTCTCGAGGGCCTCCACTTT
CDR3aa: CASSLGGNSLEGLHF

v_gene: TRBV9
abundance: many
j_gene: TRBJ2-1
d_gene: .
CDR3nt: TGTGCCAGCAGCCCCCGCGCATTACAGGACAATGAGCAGTTCTTC
CDR3aa: CASSPRALQDNEQFF

v_gene: TRBV20-1
abundance: .
j_gene: TRBJ1-2
d_gene: TRBD1
CDR3nt: TGCAGTGCTCGTCAGGCGGCGGGACAGGGGTATTATGGCTACACCTTC
CDR3aa: CSARQAAGQGYYGYTF

v_gene: TRBV30
abundance: many
j_gene: TRBJ1-2
d_gene: .
CDR3nt: TGTGCCTGGAGTCAGGACCTCTATGGCTACACCTTC
CDR3aa: CAWSQDLYGYTF

v_gene: TRBV6-1
abundance: many
j_gene: TRBJ2-1
d_gene: .
CDR3nt: TGTGCCAGCAGCCCCGGGGACAATGAGCAGTTCTTC
CDR3aa: CASSPGDNEQFF

v_gene: TRBV11-2
abundance: few
j_gene: TRBJ2-1
d_gene: .
CDR3nt: TGTGCCAGCAGCTTAGATCGTTCGAGCGATGAGCAGTTCTTC
CDR3aa: CASSLDRSSDEQFF

v_gene: TRBV30
abundance: many
j_gene: TRBJ1-1
d_gene: .
CDR3nt: TGTGCCTGGAGTGGTGGACGAGGGACTGAAGCTTTCTTT
CDR3aa: CAWSGGRGTEAFF

v_gene: TRBV28
abundance: many
j_gene: TRBJ2-1
d_gene: TRBD1
CDR3nt: TGTGCCAGCAGAAAGACAGGGAACCATGAGCAGTTCTTC
CDR3aa: CASRKTGNHEQFF

v_gene: TRBV7-2
abundance: many
j_gene: TRBJ2-2
d_gene: TRBD2
CDR3nt: TGTGCCAGCAGCCTCCGCCGGACTAGCGGGAGGGCCGGGGAGCTGTTTTTT
CDR3aa: CASSLRRTSGRAGELFF

v_gene: TRBV5-1
abundance: many
j_gene: TRBJ2-1
d_gene: .
CDR3nt: TGCGCCAGCAGCCCCGTGGGCCCCGGTGAGCAGTTCTTC
CDR3aa: CASSPVGPGEQFF

v_gene: TRBV12-3/TRBV12-4
abundance: many
j_gene: TRBJ2-7
d_gene: TRBD2
CDR3nt: TGTGCCAGCAGTTTCCGGCTAGCGGATCCCTACGAGCAGTACTTC
CDR3aa: CASSFRLADPYEQYF

v_gene: TRBV7-2
abundance: many
j_gene: TRBJ1-4
d_gene: .
CDR3nt: TGTGCCAGCAGCTTAGGACTCTTAGCAAAACTGTTTTTT
CDR3aa: CASSLGLLAKLFF

v_gene: TRBV29-1
abundance: many
j_gene: TRBJ2-7
d_gene: .
CDR3nt: TGCAGCGTTGCAGGGGCGATCTCCTACGAGCAGTACTTC
CDR3aa: CSVAGAISYEQYF

v_gene: TRBV7-9
abundance: many
j_gene: TRBJ2-3
d_gene: TRBD1
CDR3nt: TGTGCCAGCAGCCCTCACGACAGGGGGTACGATACGCAGTATTTT
CDR3aa: CASSPHDRGYDTQYF